This T cell receptor beta chain was found in a study of T cells in Graves' hyperthyroidism and ophthalmopathy (dated by TCRdb to about 2019). Regarding the study in general: Peripheral blood samples were taken at initial diagnosis, before any treatment was given. Once sampling was done, hyperthyroidism patients were given methimazole at a starting dose of 30 mg daily, whereas ophthalmopathy patients were given high-dose intravenous methylprednisolone. Prospective prediction of ophthalmopathy was tested in an independent validation cohort consisting of some 19 hyperthyroidism patients and around 17 patients who later progressed to ophthalmopathy. According to the paper, TCR Vbeta CDR3 sequencing was carried out on some 130 peripheral blood samples, which came from some 41 ophthalmopathy, around 75 hyperthyroidism and roughly 17 progressor patients. In addition, the study compared T-cell repertoires in thyroid tissue and in blood from 6 or 7 Graves' hyperthyroidism patients. To identify distinguishing TCR V-J signatures, a discovery cohort of 95 to 100 patients was used, comprising roughly 45 with Graves' ophthalmopathy and some 57 with stable Graves' hyperthyroidism. The approximately 98 discovery patients were randomly divided into training and test sets at a 7:3 ratio. Broad study findings and their caveats: Sample size was not statistically predetermined, and blinding of investigators to group allocation was not performed. In cross-validation, a model built on a 13 V-J signature told ophthalmopathy apart from stable hyperthyroidism with approximately 90% sensitivity and roughly 82% specificity, and in testing the same model reached 80%/75%. Most expanded thyroid clonotypes (frequency above 0.001) were also found in blood, which suggests that blood repertoires may mirror thyroid immune responses. In validation, the model predicted progression to ophthalmopathy with approximately 69% sensitivity and about 73% specificity, a median of 6.5 months before onset.

In the ophthalmopathy patients, disease was moderately to severely active, with a Clinical Activity Score of 3 or more, a NOSPECS grade of 4 or more, and a duration of less than 3 months. Any patient with an uncontrolled infection, another autoimmune disease, pregnancy or lactation was excluded. Diagnoses relied on clinical symptoms, serum thyroxine and TRAb, thyroid ultrasound and orbital computed tomography. PBMCs were separated from over 9 ml of fresh peripheral blood using Ficoll-Paque density gradient centrifugation. Trizol reagent was used to extract total RNA, and RNA quality was then checked on an Agilent 2100 Bioanalyzer. Germline trimming: 6 bases from V, 2 bases from J; junction bases outside gene matches: 6. The CDR3 runs 15 residues from the cysteine to the phenylalanine. Only CDR3 DNA remains: 45 bases, in frame from the first base. The germline V gene encodes CDR1 MNHNS and CDR2 SASEGT.

In the case of this clonotype: No antigen is known for it. Per-base quality was not reported, and no clone a single base away is much larger than it.

TCR beta CDR3 regions were amplified from RNA transcripts. For the first round of RT-PCR on the TCR CDR3, the HTBI primer set was used together with the Qiagen OneStep RT-PCR kit. Libraries were constructed in a second round of multiplex PCR, after which size selection and purification were performed. Sequencing of the libraries was done on an Illumina HiSeq2000 using paired-end 100 bp reads. As for the original processing: SOAPnuke was used to process the raw data, with reads discarded if the reads contained adapters or uncalled bases, had a mean Phred below 15, or lacked an exact constant-primer or identifier match. COPE v1.2.5 was used to merge high-quality paired reads, and clonotypes were defined as unique nucleotide sequences. MiTCR v1.1 was used to align clonotypes to the IMGT TRBV, TRBD and TRBJ reference segments. Only V-J combinations with frequency above 0.0001, covering roughly 99% of repertoires, were analysed. The TCS score was defined as F50 (clonal expansion) divided by E x V (chaos), with BLOSUM62-based TCRdist calculated between CDR3 peptides within each V-J. Welch's t-statistics and random forest reduced several hundred V-J features to around 14, which were used in a naive Bayes classifier (R e1071). TCRdb itself trimmed the public reads at Q25 with fastp, ran MiXCR and retained productive beta chains. CDR3 protein duplicates are merged, each entry listing the most common genes and DNA. TCRdb assigned the V and J calls; the authors' analysis was not used. The sample contains about 380,000 distinct CDR3 sequences, about a fifth of them found a single time. The top ten hold 40% to 45% of the sample.

Recombination connected TRBV6-1 to TRBJ1-5; the central 8 bases match TRBD1. The sequencing input was blood. This receptor was identified in a man aged 18-30 years with Graves' ophthalmopathy. The CDR3 protein is CASSFRGQGNQPQHF. DNA sequence: TGTGCCAGCAGCTTCAGGGGGCAAGGCAATCAGCCCCAGCATTTT.